This TCR beta chain was recovered during a study of CD8+ T cells in alopecia areata. Study-level findings and limits: Tofacitinib yielded significantly lower scalp clonality and fewer expanded CD8+ clones among the top 100.

A remark on this clone: Antigen specificity is unknown.

Treatment in this sample: oral pan-JAK inhibitor, 5-10 mg twice daily. Specimens obtained from alopecia areata patients comprised lesional scalp punch biopsies and peripheral blood. Reverse transcribed after extraction, RNA yielded cDNA as the sequencing template. Assay: immunoSEQ multiplex PCR; the TCRdb copy retains only in-frame clones and omits some. The table lists 130,000 or so clones, around 87% of them singletons. The CDR3 is 17 residues long. The germline V gene encodes CDR1 MNHEY and CDR2 SMNVEV (reference sequence). V dropped 4 bases and J dropped 0 bases, with 18 bases sitting between them.

The material sequenced was CD8+ T cells sorted from blood, taken at week 4, from a patient treated with tofacitinib. The chain joins TRBV27 to TRBJ1-2; no clear D. This TCR was sampled from a human donor with alopecia areata. This chain's CDR3 is CASSSHADRAPNYGYTF. The CDR3 bases are TGTGCCAGCAGTTCCCATGCGGATAGAGCCCCTAACTATGGCTACACCTTC.